This T cell receptor beta chain was documented in a study of monozygotic twins with inflammatory bowel disease. Whole-study findings and limits: Especially with disease activity, IBD patients had fewer clonotypes in common with others than healthy twins did. Backing was not found for a single strong signal or clonotype associated with IBD.

Blood samples, whole and unsorted for T cells, yielded the isolated total RNA. The germline CDR1 and CDR2 sequences are MNHEY and SMNVEV (reference sequence). The CDR3 runs 13 residues. TCRdb processed the 5' RACE reads again and assigns one entry to each CDR3 protein, with no DNA. This table holds some 150,000 distinct CDR3 sequences. As to this clonotype: As yet, its antigen is unknown.

The V gene is TRBV27, the J gene TRBJ2-3; TCRdb indicates TRBD1, and absent DNA this call remains unverified. Specimen: blood. The clonotype comes from a human donor with ulcerative colitis or Crohn's disease, or a healthy co-twin of an affected twin (not recorded which). The CDR3 region is CASSVQGTDTQYF.